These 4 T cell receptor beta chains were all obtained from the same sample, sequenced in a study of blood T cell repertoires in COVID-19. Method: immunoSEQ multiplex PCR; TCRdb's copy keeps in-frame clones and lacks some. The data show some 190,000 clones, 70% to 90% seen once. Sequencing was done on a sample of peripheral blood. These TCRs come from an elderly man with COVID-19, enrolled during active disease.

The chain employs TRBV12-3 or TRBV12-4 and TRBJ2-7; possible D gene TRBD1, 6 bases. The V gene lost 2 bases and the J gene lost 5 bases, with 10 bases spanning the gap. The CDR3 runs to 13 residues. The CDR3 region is CASSLSGAHEQYF. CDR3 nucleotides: TGTGCCAGCAGTTTATCAGGGGCCCACGAGCAGTACTTC.

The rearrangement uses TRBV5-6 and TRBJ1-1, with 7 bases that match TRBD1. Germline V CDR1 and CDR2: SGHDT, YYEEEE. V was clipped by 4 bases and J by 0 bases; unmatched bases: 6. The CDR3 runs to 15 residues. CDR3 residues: CASSPLTGLNTEAFF. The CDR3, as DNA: TGTGCCAGCAGCCCCCTGACAGGGTTGAACACTGAAGCTTTCTTT. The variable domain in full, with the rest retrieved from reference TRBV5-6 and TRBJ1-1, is DAGVTQSPTHLIKTRGQQVTLRCSPKSGHDTVSWYQQALGQGPQFIFQYYEEEERQRGNFPDRFSGHQFPNYSSELNVNALLLGDSALYLCASSPLTGLNTEAFFGQGTRLTVV.

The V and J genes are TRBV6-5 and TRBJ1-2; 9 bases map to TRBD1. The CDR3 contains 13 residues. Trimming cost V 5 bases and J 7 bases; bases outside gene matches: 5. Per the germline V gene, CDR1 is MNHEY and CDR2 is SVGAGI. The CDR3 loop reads CASSKGQGLGYTF. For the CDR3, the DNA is TGTGCCAGCAGTAAGGGACAGGGTCTTGGCTACACCTTC.

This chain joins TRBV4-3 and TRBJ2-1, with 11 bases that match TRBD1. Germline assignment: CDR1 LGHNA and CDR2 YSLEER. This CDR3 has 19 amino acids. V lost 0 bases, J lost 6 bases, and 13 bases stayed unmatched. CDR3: CASSQEPPVGGTGGNEQFF. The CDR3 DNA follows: TGCGCCAGCAGCCAAGAACCCCCAGTAGGCGGGACAGGGGGCAATGAGCAGTTCTTC.